The subject of this entry is one TCR beta chain. Its target is not known. The sample originates from a study of cytotoxic CD8 clonotypes in ibrutinib-treated CLL. Turning to the study itself: The study recorded mean values of approximately 260,000 productive templates and tens of thousands of productive rearrangements per sample.

Findings of the study overall: The public clonotypes identified were infrequent and showed contraction or stability on treatment. Pretreatment clonality was elevated relative to age-matched healthy donors and paralleled circulating CD8+ T-cell counts.

CDR3 length: 15 residues. Germline V CDR1 and CDR2: SGHVS, FQNEAQ. V lost 5 bases, J lost 7 bases, and 8 bases stayed unmatched. Sequenced by immunoSEQ multiplex PCR; TCRdb stores in-frame clones only, minus some. Of some 140,000 clones in the sample, around 84% were seen once. The chain employs TRBV7-8 and TRBJ1-6; 7 positions agree with TRBD1. Sequenced material: PBMCs, taken after 24 months of ibrutinib treatment. This clonotype was obtained from a human donor with chronic lymphocytic leukemia. The CDR3 loop reads CASSAGQSLNSPLHF. CDR3 nucleotides: TGTGCCAGCAGCGCGGGACAGAGTCTAAATTCACCCCTCCACTTT. Variable domain in full (rest from reference TRBV7-8 and TRBJ1-6): GAGVSQSPRYKVAKRGQDVALRCDPISGHVSLFWYQQALGQGPEFLTYFQNEAQLDKSGLPSDRFFAERPEGSVSTLKIQRTQQEDSAVYLCASSAGQSLNSPLHFGNGTRLTVT.